The entry below describes one TCR beta chain. Its antigen is undetermined. Some 30,000 T cell genomes, or approximately 190 ng DNA, went into the sorted-subset replicate PCRs. Data came from immunoSEQ multiplex PCR; TCRdb stores just in-frame clones and leaves some out. The repertoire includes under 300,000 clones, about 65% of them detected once, and more than 9.5% sits in the top ten. The donors were all Caucasian adults (living in Nashville, Tennessee). Germline loops: CDR1 KGHSH, CDR2 LQKENI. CDR3 length: 15 residues. Trimming stripped 3 bases from V and 12 bases from J, with 24 bases between. These data belong to a study of shared clonotypes between healthy human individuals. Study-level results: On the whole, naive subsets had larger estimated richness than memory subsets had.

The chain uses TRBV18 and TRBJ2-7, with D tentatively TRBD1 or TRBD2 (6 bases each). The sequenced sample consisted of memory CD4+ T cells sorted from blood. Subset reported: CD45RA-negative fraction. The receptor was derived from a man younger than 40 in good health. The CDR3 DNA reads TGTGCCAGCTCACCGAGACACGGAGGGGGAGAGAGAGGGTACTTC. Its translation is CASSPRHGGGERGYF.